Listed below are T cell receptor beta chains from one sample, sequenced in a study of cytomegalovirus exposure and HLA in healthy donors. Here immunoSEQ multiplex PCR was the method, and the copy in TCRdb shows in-frame clones only, minus some. The data show 150,000 or so clones, 80% seen once. Sequences were obtained from PBMCs. These receptors were collected from a woman aged 40 to 55 in good health and CMV-seropositive. CDR3s include the opening cysteine and the closing phenylalanine or tryptophan. Each record gives: CDR3 DNA, CDR3 protein, V gene, J gene, clone size, D gene. D genes are given only for firm matches. Only some rows state a clone size, as once, few, many or a class for expanded clones.

DNA: TGTGCCAGCAGTGACAGGGCGGGAGACACAGATACGCAGTATTTT
CDR3: CASSDRAGDTDTQYF
V: TRBV6-4
J: TRBJ2-3
size: once
D: TRBD2

DNA: TGCGCCAGCAGCAGGGGGACAGACACAGATACGCAGTATTTT
CDR3: CASSRGTDTDTQYF
V: TRBV5-1
J: TRBJ2-3
size: NA
D: TRBD1

DNA: TGTGCCAGCAGTCTTACTATGACAGGGGCCACTGAAGCTTTCTTT
CDR3: CASSLTMTGATEAFF
V: TRBV6-5
J: TRBJ1-1
size: NA
D: TRBD1

DNA: TGTGCCAGCAGCGGGAGACCCTCCTCCTACAATGAGCAGTTCTTC
CDR3: CASSGRPSSYNEQFF
V: TRBV11-3
J: TRBJ2-1
size: NA
D: NA

DNA: TGTGCCAGCAGCGCACCGGGACAGGAAACGGACACCGGGGAGCTGTTTTTT
CDR3: CASSAPGQETDTGELFF
V: TRBV9
J: TRBJ2-2
size: NA
D: TRBD1

DNA: TGTGCCAGCAGCGACGCAGGGGGCATAGAGCAGTTCTTC
CDR3: CASSDAGGIEQFF
V: TRBV9
J: TRBJ2-1
size: NA
D: TRBD1

DNA: TGTGCCAGCAGCGAGGCAGGGGACAATCAGCCCCAGCATTTT
CDR3: CASSEAGDNQPQHF
V: TRBV7-9
J: TRBJ1-5
size: NA
D: NA

DNA: TGTGCCAGCAGTTACAGCACAGCCCAGGAGACCCAGTACTTC
CDR3: CASSYSTAQETQYF
V: TRBV6-5
J: TRBJ2-5
size: few
D: NA

DNA: TGTGCCTGGAGTGTACGGCCTCATAGCGGGAGCAATAATGAGCAGTTCTTC
CDR3: CAWSVRPHSGSNNEQFF
V: TRBV30
J: TRBJ2-1
size: NA
D: TRBD2

DNA: TGTGCCAGCAGTCCACAGGGCAACTATGGCTACACCTTC
CDR3: CASSPQGNYGYTF
V: TRBV19
J: TRBJ1-2
size: NA
D: NA

DNA: TGTGCCAGCACTCACGGGGGAGGCGACTATGGCTACACCTTC
CDR3: CASTHGGGDYGYTF
V: TRBV6-6
J: TRBJ1-2
size: NA
D: NA

DNA: TGTGCCAGCAGTTCGTATAGCGGGAGGACCTACGAGCAGTACTTC
CDR3: CASSSYSGRTYEQYF
V: TRBV6-5
J: TRBJ2-7
size: NA
D: TRBD2

DNA: TGTGCCAGCAGTGAGGGGAGGGTGGGTAACTATGGCTACACCTTC
CDR3: CASSEGRVGNYGYTF
V: TRBV2
J: TRBJ1-2
size: NA
D: NA

DNA: TGTGCCAGCAGCCGCGGGGGGGCCGAGAACACTGAAGCTTTCTTT
CDR3: CASSRGGAENTEAFF
V: TRBV11-3
J: TRBJ1-1
size: NA
D: NA

DNA: TGCAGTGCCTACCGGTATGAGCAGTTCTTC
CDR3: CSAYRYEQFF
V: TRBV20-1
J: TRBJ2-1
size: NA
D: NA

DNA: TGTGCTAGTGGCTCGGGGGGCCCTAGCGGGAGGTCGTACGAGCAGTACTTC
CDR3: CASGSGGPSGRSYEQYF
V: TRBV12-5
J: TRBJ2-7
size: NA
D: TRBD2

DNA: TGTGCCAGCAGCTCCCTAGGGACTAGCTCAGAGGATGTGAATGAGCAGTTCTTC
CDR3: CASSSLGTSSEDVNEQFF
V: TRBV13
J: TRBJ2-1
size: NA
D: TRBD2

DNA: TGTGCCAGCAGCTCGAGCACAGATACGCAGTATTTT
CDR3: CASSSSTDTQYF
V: TRBV7-3
J: TRBJ2-3
size: NA
D: NA

DNA: TGCGCCAGCAGCGCCACAGGGCCCTGGAACACTGAAGCTTTCTTT
CDR3: CASSATGPWNTEAFF
V: TRBV5-1
J: TRBJ1-1
size: NA
D: NA

DNA: TGTGCCAGCGCCCTATACGGGAATACGCAGTATTTT
CDR3: CASALYGNTQYF
V: TRBV19
J: TRBJ2-3
size: NA
D: NA

DNA: TGTGCCAGCAGCTTTGTAACTAGCGGGAGCGCCTCCCAACAAGAGACCCAGTACTTC
CDR3: CASSFVTSGSASQQETQYF
V: TRBV11-2
J: TRBJ2-5
size: once
D: TRBD2

DNA: TGTGCCAGCAGATTTAGAGCGGGAGATCTAACAGATACGCAGTATTTT
CDR3: CASRFRAGDLTDTQYF
V: TRBV4-2
J: TRBJ2-3
size: NA
D: TRBD2

DNA: TGCGCCAGCAGCTACAGGGCCGGGGAGCTGTTTTTT
CDR3: CASSYRAGELFF
V: TRBV5-1
J: TRBJ2-2
size: NA
D: NA

DNA: TGCGCCAGCAGCCAAGACCTCTACAGGGGAAATAACTATGGCTACACCTTC
CDR3: CASSQDLYRGNNYGYTF
V: TRBV4-1
J: TRBJ1-2
size: NA
D: TRBD1

DNA: TGTGCCAGCTCACTGGGACAAAACACTGAAGCTTTCTTT
CDR3: CASSLGQNTEAFF
V: TRBV18
J: TRBJ1-1
size: NA
D: NA

DNA: TGCAGTGCTAGTGCCCTAAACGAGCAGTACTTC
CDR3: CSASALNEQYF
V: TRBV20-1
J: TRBJ2-7
size: NA
D: NA

DNA: TGTGCCAGCAGCTTGGGGCAGGCATGGGATGAGCAGTTCTTC
CDR3: CASSLGQAWDEQFF
V: TRBV2
J: TRBJ2-1
size: NA
D: NA

DNA: TGTGCCAGTAGTGGGGACAGGGCCTACGAGCAGTACTTC
CDR3: CASSGDRAYEQYF
V: TRBV19
J: TRBJ2-7
size: once
D: TRBD1

DNA: TGCGCCAGCAGCCGCGGGACAGACTACAATGAGCAGTTCTTC
CDR3: CASSRGTDYNEQFF
V: TRBV5-1
J: TRBJ2-1
size: NA
D: NA

DNA: TGCGCCAGCAGCCAAGGGATCGGACAGAATACCGGGGAGCTGTTTTTT
CDR3: CASSQGIGQNTGELFF
V: TRBV4-1
J: TRBJ2-2
size: NA
D: NA

DNA: TGCGCCTGCACCGAGGTAGCGGGAGGGCGGGGTGAGCAGTTCTTC
CDR3: CACTEVAGGRGEQFF
V: TRBV5-1
J: TRBJ2-1
size: NA
D: TRBD2

DNA: TGCGCCAGCAGCTTGGACCCCAGCGGGAACACCGGGGAGCTGTTTTTT
CDR3: CASSLDPSGNTGELFF
V: TRBV5-1
J: TRBJ2-2
size: NA
D: NA

DNA: TGTGCCAGCACGGGACTAGCGGTTTCCTACGAGCAGTACTTC
CDR3: CASTGLAVSYEQYF
V: TRBV28
J: TRBJ2-7
size: NA
D: TRBD2

DNA: TGTGCCAGCTCACCGTCGGGGGGGCGTAGTGGCAAAAACATTCAGTACTTC
CDR3: CASSPSGGRSGKNIQYF
V: TRBV18
J: TRBJ2-4
size: few
D: TRBD2

DNA: TGTGCCAGCCAGATAGACAGGGGCAATGAGCAGTTCTTC
CDR3: CASQIDRGNEQFF
V: TRBV6-1
J: TRBJ2-1
size: NA
D: TRBD1

DNA: TGTGCCAGTAGTACCCAGGGGGCGGGTCAGCCCCAGCATTTT
CDR3: CASSTQGAGQPQHF
V: TRBV19
J: TRBJ1-5
size: few
D: TRBD1

DNA: TGTGCCAGCAGCTTAAGCCGTTTGAACACTGAAGCTTTCTTT
CDR3: CASSLSRLNTEAFF
V: TRBV11-3
J: TRBJ1-1
size: NA
D: NA

DNA: TGTGCCAGCAGACGGGACTGGGGGCCCCAGCATTTT
CDR3: CASRRDWGPQHF
V: TRBV7-9
J: TRBJ1-5
size: NA
D: NA

DNA: TGTGCCAGCACCGTACTAGCCCAAGGCGGGGAGCTGTTTTTT
CDR3: CASTVLAQGGELFF
V: TRBV9
J: TRBJ2-2
size: NA
D: NA

DNA: TGCGCCAGCAGCTTGGGGCCACAGGGTTCTATCTACGAGCAGTACTTC
CDR3: CASSLGPQGSIYEQYF
V: TRBV5-1
J: TRBJ2-7
size: NA
D: NA